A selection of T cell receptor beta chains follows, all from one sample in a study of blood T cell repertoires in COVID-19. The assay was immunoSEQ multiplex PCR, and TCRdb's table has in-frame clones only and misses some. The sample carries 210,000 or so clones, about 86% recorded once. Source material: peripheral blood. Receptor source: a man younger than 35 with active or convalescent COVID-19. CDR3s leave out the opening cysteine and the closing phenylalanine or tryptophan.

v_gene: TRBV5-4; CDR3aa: ASSFGTGLTYEQY
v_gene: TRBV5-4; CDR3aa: ASSLGTVAYEQY
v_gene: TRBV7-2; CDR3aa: ASSLNLNQPQH
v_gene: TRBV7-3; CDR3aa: ASSQAGGSTDTQY
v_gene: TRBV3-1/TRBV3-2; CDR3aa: ASSQVQGSSPLH
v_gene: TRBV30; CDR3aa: AWSTAVGQPQH
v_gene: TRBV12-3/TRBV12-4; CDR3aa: ASSYGRAYGYT
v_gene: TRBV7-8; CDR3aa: ASSLASRTGGVGEQY
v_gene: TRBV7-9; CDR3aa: ASSSHSGYKETQY
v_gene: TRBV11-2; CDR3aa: ASSLGAGEPQH
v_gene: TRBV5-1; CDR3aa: ASSPVPGLAASYEQY
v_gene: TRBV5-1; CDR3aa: ASSGAQSTDTQY
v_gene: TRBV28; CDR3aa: ATGDSYSPLH
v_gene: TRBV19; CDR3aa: ASKPGPAGGPGELF
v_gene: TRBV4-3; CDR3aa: ASSQESPTGELF
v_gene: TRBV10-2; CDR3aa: ASTEATVREAF
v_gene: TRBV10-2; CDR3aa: ASLPGLAGSEQY
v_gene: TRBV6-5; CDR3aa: ASSYFRGEDGYT
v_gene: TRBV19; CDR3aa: ASSPARMRDETQY
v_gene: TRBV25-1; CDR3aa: ASSGRRPGANVLT
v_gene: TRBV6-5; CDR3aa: ASDRVVTEAF
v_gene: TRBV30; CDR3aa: AWSLGGARQPQH
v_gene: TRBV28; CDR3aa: ASRTSVVEGLVVYNEQF
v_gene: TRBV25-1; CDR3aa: ASSEYFGGELF
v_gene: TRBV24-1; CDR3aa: ATSDSSLGGRRTGELF
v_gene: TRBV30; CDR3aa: AWGQGSRQPQH
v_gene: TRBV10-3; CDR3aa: AIGGTGRNTGELF
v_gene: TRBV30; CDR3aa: AWSVRRGSGYGYT
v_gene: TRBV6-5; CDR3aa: ASSYSQGATQY
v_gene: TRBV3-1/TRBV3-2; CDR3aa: ASSREGTDTQY
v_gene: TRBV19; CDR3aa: ASSLVVRGGNTIY
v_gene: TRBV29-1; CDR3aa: SGYRGDYNEQF
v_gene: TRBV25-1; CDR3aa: ASGQTGLYGYT
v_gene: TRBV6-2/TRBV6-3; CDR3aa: ASSRDRSYEQY
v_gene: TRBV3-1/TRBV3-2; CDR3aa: ASSQETVLQETQY
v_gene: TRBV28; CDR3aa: ASRTVNEKLF
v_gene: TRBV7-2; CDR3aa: ASSFQVRTETNYGYT
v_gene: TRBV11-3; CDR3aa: ASSLGQGAGNTIY
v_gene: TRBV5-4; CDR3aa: ASSLGSNRGVTEAF
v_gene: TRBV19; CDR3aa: ASSIFRGTGELF
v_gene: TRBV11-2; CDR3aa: ASSLEVVPSEKLF
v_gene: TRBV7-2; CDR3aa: ASSIRSGLTNTGELF
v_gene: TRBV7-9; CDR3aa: ASRRPPYNEQF
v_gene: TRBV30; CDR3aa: AWNLQGNYGYT
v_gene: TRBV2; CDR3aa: AIAAPTQEAF
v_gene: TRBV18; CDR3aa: ASSPLGVTNYGYT
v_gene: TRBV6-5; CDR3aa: ASDVLAGPSEQY
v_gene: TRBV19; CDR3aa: ASSPGQGNSPLH
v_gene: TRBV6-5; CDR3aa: ASSQGDPGNTIY
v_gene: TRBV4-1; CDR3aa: ASSLKPRGTQVGAKNIQY
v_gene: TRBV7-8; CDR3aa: ASSLRDSRYNEKLF
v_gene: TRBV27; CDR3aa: ASRWTGNRRGANVLT
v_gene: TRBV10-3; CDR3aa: AISESGGFKLF
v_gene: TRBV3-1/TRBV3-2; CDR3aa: ASSLRQGTGELF